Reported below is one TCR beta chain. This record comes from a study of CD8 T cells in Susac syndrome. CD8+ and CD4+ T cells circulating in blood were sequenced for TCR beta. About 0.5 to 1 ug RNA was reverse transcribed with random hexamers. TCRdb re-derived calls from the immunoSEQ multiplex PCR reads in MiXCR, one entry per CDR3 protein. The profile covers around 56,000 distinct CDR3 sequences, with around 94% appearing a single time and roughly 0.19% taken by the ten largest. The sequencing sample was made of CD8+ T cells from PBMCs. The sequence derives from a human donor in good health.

The CDR3 coding sequence is TGTGCCAGCAGCTTAGTGGGGGGGCCGGATACGCAGTATTTT. Its translation is CASSLVGGPDTQYF. The chain links TRBV11-2 to TRBJ2-3; a possible D gene is TRBD2 (7 bases). V was shortened by 1 base and J by 6 bases, with 11 bases between the two germline ends. CDR1 and CDR2 from the germline V gene are SGHAT and FQNNGV. This CDR3 is 14 amino acids long.